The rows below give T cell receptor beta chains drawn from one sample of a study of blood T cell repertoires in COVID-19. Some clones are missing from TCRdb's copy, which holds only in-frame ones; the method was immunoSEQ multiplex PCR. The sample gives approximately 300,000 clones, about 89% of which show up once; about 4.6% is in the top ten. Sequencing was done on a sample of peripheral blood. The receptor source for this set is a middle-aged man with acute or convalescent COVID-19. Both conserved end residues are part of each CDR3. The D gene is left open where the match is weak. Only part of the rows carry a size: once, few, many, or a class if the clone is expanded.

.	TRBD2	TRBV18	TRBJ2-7	TGTGCCAGCGCACTCCTAGCGGGGGTCATCGAGCAGTACTTC	CASALLAGVIEQYF
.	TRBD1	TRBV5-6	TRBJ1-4	TGTGCCAGCAGCACCGGGACAGGGGTTGAAAAACTGTTTTTT	CASSTGTGVEKLFF
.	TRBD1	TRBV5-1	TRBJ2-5	TGCGCCAGCAGCCTTTCCCGGGACAGGGGGCAGGAGATCCAGTACTTC	CASSLSRDRGQEIQYF
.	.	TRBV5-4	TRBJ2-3	TGTGCCACCTCAGCGTCAGATACGCAGTATTTT	CATSASDTQYF
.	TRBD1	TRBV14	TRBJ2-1	TGTGCCAGCAGCCACATAGACAGGGGTATCGACAATGAGCAGTTCTTC	CASSHIDRGIDNEQFF
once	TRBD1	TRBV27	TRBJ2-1	TGTGCCCGCACAGGGGGGTACGCCTACAATGAGCAGTTCTTC	CARTGGYAYNEQFF
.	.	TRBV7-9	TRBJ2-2	TGTGCCAGCAGCCCCGCGGGGGCGCTGGGAACCGGGGAGCTGTTTTTT	CASSPAGALGTGELFF
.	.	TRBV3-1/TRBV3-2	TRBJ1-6	TGTGCCAGCAGGCTACAGGCGCAAGGTTCACCCCTCCACTTT	CASRLQAQGSPLHF
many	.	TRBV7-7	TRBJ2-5	TGTGCCAGCAGCTTGGGACTGGGTCTGGAGACCCAGTACTTC	CASSLGLGLETQYF
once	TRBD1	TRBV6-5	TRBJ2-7	TGTGCCAGCAGTTACAGGGACAGGTCCACCTACGAGCAGTACTTC	CASSYRDRSTYEQYF
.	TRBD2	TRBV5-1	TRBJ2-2	TGCGCCAGCAGCCCCCGAGCGGGGGGCGCGAACACCGGGGAGCTGTTTTTT	CASSPRAGGANTGELFF
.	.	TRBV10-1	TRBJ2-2	TGCGCCAGCAGTGAGGTGGGCGACACCGGGGAGCTGTTTTTT	CASSEVGDTGELFF
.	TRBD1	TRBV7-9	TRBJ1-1	TGTGCCAGCAGCATCGGACAGGGGGCGACTGAAGCTTTCTTT	CASSIGQGATEAFF
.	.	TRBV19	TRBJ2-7	TGTGCCAGTAGTTCAACCCCCGACAGTTCCTACGAGCAGTACTTC	CASSSTPDSSYEQYF
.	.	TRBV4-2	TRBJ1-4	TGTGCCAGCAGCCAAGTGGTGTTACGGGATAATAATGAAAAACTGTTTTTT	CASSQVVLRDNNEKLFF
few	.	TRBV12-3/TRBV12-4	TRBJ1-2	TGTGCCAGCAGCAGAGGGTATGGCTACACCTTC	CASSRGYGYTF
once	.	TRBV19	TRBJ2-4	TGTGCCAGTAGTATAGCCCCAGCAGGGGAAAACATTCAGTACTTC	CASSIAPAGENIQYF
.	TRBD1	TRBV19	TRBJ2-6	TGTGCCAGTAGTATCCAGGGGGATGGGGCCAACGTCCTGACTTTC	CASSIQGDGANVLTF
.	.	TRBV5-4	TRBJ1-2	TGTGCCAGCAGTCCAGGGATGCGTGGCTACACCTTC	CASSPGMRGYTF
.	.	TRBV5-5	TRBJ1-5	TGTGCCAGCAGCTTAAAGCCAAATCAGCCCCAGCATTTT	CASSLKPNQPQHF
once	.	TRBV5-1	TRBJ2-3	TGCGCCAGCAGCTTGCCGGCAGATACGCAGTATTTT	CASSLPADTQYF
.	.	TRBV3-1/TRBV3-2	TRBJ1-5	TGTGCCAGCAGCCAAGGATCGGATCAGCCCCAGCATTTT	CASSQGSDQPQHF
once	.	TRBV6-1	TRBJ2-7	TGTGCCAGCAGTGAAGGCCCCAGGGCCTACGAGCAGTACTTC	CASSEGPRAYEQYF
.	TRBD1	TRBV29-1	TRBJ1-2	TGCAGCGTCTCCGGGACAGAAAAAAACTATGGCTACACCTTC	CSVSGTEKNYGYTF
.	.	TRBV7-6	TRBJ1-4	TGTGCCAGCAGCTTAGGGGTCGGGAGAGAAAAACTGTTTTTT	CASSLGVGREKLFF
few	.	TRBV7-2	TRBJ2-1	TGTGCCAGCGCCCCAGGGTATAGCTCCTACAATGAGCAGTTCTTC	CASAPGYSSYNEQFF
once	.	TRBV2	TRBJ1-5	TGTGCCAGCAGTGATCATACCGAGTATAGCAATCAGCCCCAGCATTTT	CASSDHTEYSNQPQHF
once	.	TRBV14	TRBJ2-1	TGTGCCAGCAGCCAACGGAGGTACAATGAGCAGTTCTTC	CASSQRRYNEQFF
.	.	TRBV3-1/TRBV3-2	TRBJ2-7	TGTGCCAGCAGCCATCGTGGAGGGGCCGAGCAGTACTTC	CASSHRGGAEQYF
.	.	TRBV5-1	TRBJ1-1	TGCGCCAGCAGCTTCGCGGGAAACACTGAAGCTTTCTTT	CASSFAGNTEAFF
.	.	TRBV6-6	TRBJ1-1	TGTGCCAGCAGTTACAAGGGGCGGGCTTTCTTT	CASSYKGRAFF
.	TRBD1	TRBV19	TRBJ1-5	TGTGCCAGTAGTATGGGGACAGGACTCCCCAAGGGTCAGCCCCAGCATTTT	CASSMGTGLPKGQPQHF
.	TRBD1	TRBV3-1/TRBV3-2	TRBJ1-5	TGTGCCAGCAGCCCCCGGGACAGGGGGCCCCAGCATTTT	CASSPRDRGPQHF
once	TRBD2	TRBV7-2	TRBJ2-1	TGTGCCAGCAGCGTAGCTAGCGGGGGGTCCTTTAGCTCCTACAATGAGCAGTTCTTC	CASSVASGGSFSSYNEQFF
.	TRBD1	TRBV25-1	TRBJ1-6	TGTGCCAGCAGTGCCCCTCGCCAGGGACAGCCCTATTCACCCCTCCACTTT	CASSAPRQGQPYSPLHF
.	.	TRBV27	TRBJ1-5	TGTGCCAGCAGTCCCCGGGAGGGAGGGTTGTATCAGCCCCAGCATTTT	CASSPREGGLYQPQHF
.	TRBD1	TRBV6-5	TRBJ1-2	TGTGCCAGCAGTTTTGCGGACAGGGGATATAGCGGCTACACCTTC	CASSFADRGYSGYTF
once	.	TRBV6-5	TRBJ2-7	TGTGCCAGCAGTACTCGCTTAGAGGGGGTTCAGCAGTACTTC	CASSTRLEGVQQYF
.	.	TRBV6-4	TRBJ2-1	TGTGCCAGCAGCTTCCAGGGTTTTTCCTACAATGAGCAGTTCTTC	CASSFQGFSYNEQFF
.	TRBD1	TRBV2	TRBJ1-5	TGTGCCAGCAGCGGGACAGACCAAAATCAGCCCCAGCATTTT	CASSGTDQNQPQHF
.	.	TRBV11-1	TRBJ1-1	TGTGCCAGCAGCTTAACCCGGACTGAAGCTTTCTTT	CASSLTRTEAFF
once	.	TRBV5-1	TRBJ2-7	TGCGCCAGCAGCAGAACTGATGGCTACGAGCAGTACTTC	CASSRTDGYEQYF
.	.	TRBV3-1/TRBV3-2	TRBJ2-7	TGTGCCAGCAGCCAGTGGCAGGGGAATTACGTAAGCTCCTACGAGCAGTACTTC	CASSQWQGNYVSSYEQYF
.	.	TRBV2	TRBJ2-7	TGTGCCAGCAGTGAGCGGCGGGAGCAGTACTTC	CASSERREQYF
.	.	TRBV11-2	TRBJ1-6	TGTGCCAGCAGCTTAGTGAGTGATTCACCCCTCCACTTT	CASSLVSDSPLHF
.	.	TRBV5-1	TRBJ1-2	TGCGCCAGCAGCTTGTTTGGGGCGGGGGAAGATGGCTACACCTTC	CASSLFGAGEDGYTF
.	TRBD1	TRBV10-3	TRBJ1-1	TGTGCCATCAGAGGAGCGATTGGGGACAGGAACACTGAAGCTTTCTTT	CAIRGAIGDRNTEAFF
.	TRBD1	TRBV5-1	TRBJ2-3	TGCGCCAGCAGCCCACCCGGGACAGGTGGAGATACGCAGTATTTT	CASSPPGTGGDTQYF
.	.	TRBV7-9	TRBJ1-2	TGTGCCAGCAGCTCTGTGCGACAGCTCTATGGCTACACCTTC	CASSSVRQLYGYTF
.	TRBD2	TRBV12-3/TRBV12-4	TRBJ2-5	TGTGCCTGGGGGTGGGAGGGGCCGGGTAGGGACTTC	CAWGWEGPGRDF
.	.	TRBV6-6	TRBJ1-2	TGTGCCAGCGGAGAGGTTAACTATGGCTACACCTTC	CASGEVNYGYTF
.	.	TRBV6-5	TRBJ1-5	TGTGCCAGCAGTCTGGGGCAGGACAATCAGCCCCAGCATTTT	CASSLGQDNQPQHF
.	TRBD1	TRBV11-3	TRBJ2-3	TGTGCCAGCAGCATAGGACAGGGGGAGTTGGATACGCAGTATTTT	CASSIGQGELDTQYF
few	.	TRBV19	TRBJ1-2	TGTGCCAGTAGTACCCCCGGGGGGGCTGATGGCTACACCTTC	CASSTPGGADGYTF
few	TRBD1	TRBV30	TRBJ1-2	TGTGCCTCTTGGACAGGGTATGGCTACACCTTC	CASWTGYGYTF
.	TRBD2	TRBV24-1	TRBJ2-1	TGTGCCACCAGTGATAGCCTAGCGGGGAACAATGAGCAGTTCTTC	CATSDSLAGNNEQFF
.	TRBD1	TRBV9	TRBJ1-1	TGTGCCAGCAGCCCGGGGACAGGGGGCGGACACATGAACACTGAAGCTTTCTTT	CASSPGTGGGHMNTEAFF
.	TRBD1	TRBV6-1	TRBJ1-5	TGTGCCAGCAGTGACGGGTCAGGGGGAAGCAATCAGCCCCAGCATTTT	CASSDGSGGSNQPQHF